The clone carrying this T cell receptor (beta chain) showed up many times. Its antigen is undetermined. Relying on iRepertoire HTBI primers and Arm-PCR of CDR3 regions, the team built TCR beta libraries. As handled by the study authors: Samples collectively showed fewer than 80 TRBV and about 15 TRBJ segments. TCRdb re-called the multiplex PCR reads with MiXCR, one entry per CDR3 protein. The V and J calls follow TCRdb's processing rather than the paper's. The repertoire holds about 400,000 distinct CDR3 sequences, with under 25% as singletons. Time point here: persistent/refractory GD, antithyroid drugs over 5 years with positive TRAb. Following extraction of RNA from PBMCs, that RNA was used to make the TCR library. Patients all came to the study from an endocrinology department in Xi'an, China. This specimen belongs to a study of regulatory T cells in long-lasting Graves disease. The overall study: The term persistent Graves' disease signified upward of 5 years on antithyroid drugs with positive TSH receptor antibodies.

Study-level findings and limits: Peripheral blood, not thyroid tissue, was the sole material studied.

Sample: peripheral blood mononuclear cells (PBMCs), taken when the disease was refractory, from a patient treated with antithyroid drugs. The sequence was collected from a female donor with Graves disease.

This CDR3 is CASSLTNTGELFF. In DNA form, the CDR3 reads TGTGCCAGCAGTCTTACAAACACCGGGGAGCTGTTTTTT. This chain connects TRBV12-3 or TRBV12-4 to TRBJ2-2; no definite D call. Trimming left V 5 bases short and J 2 bases short, with 6 bases between. The CDR3 runs 13 residues.